This TCR beta chain appears in the sequencing data of a study of blood T cell repertoires in COVID-19. The overall study: Sites in the United States, Italy and Spain provided acute and convalescent COVID-19 samples. The cDNA or gDNA used as material had been derived from T cells, B-cell-depleted T cells, or PBMCs.

The CDR3 loop spans 16 amino acids. Germline V gene data show CDR1 as SEHNR and CDR2 as FQNEAQ (reference sequence). The V gene end was trimmed by 3 bases and the J gene end by 4 bases; junction bases not matched to a gene: 6. Some clones are missing from TCRdb's copy, which holds only in-frame ones; the method was immunoSEQ multiplex PCR. This sample carries roughly 280,000 clones, approximately 90% of them seen once, and the ten largest clones take 3.6%. V is TRBV7-9 and J is TRBJ2-3; 11 nucleotides agree with TRBD2. The clonotype was recovered from a man between 18 and 35 years old with active or convalescent COVID-19. Sequencing was carried out using peripheral blood. The CDR3 region has the DNA TGTGCCAGCAGCTTGTTGACTAGCGGGGATGCAGATACGCAGTATTTT. The encoded protein is CASSLLTSGDADTQYF. Based on the CDR3 plus reference TRBV7-9 and TRBJ2-3, the full variable domain is DTGVSQNPRHKITKRGQNVTFRCDPISEHNRLYWYRQTLGQGPEFLTYFQNEAQLEKSRLLSDRFSAERPKGSFSTLEIQRTEQGDSAMYLCASSLLTSGDADTQYFGPGTRLTVL.